This T cell receptor beta chain was sequenced during a study of blood T cell repertoires in COVID-19. V dropped 1 base and J dropped 1 base, with 7 bases sitting between them. Germline lookup yields CDR1 KGHSH and CDR2 LQKENI. The CDR3 runs to 14 residues. Generated by immunoSEQ multiplex PCR, the TCRdb table keeps only in-frame clones and is missing some. Here the sample spans some 200,000 clones, about nine tenths being singletons. This receptor was identified in a middle-aged woman with acute COVID-19. The sample comprised PBMCs or T cells enriched from blood (not recorded which). The J gene is TRBJ1-1, the V gene TRBV18, with D uncertain. CDR3 nucleotide sequence: TGTGCCAGCTCACCACAACGGGGGAACACTGAAGCTTTCTTT. It yields the protein CASSPQRGNTEAFF.